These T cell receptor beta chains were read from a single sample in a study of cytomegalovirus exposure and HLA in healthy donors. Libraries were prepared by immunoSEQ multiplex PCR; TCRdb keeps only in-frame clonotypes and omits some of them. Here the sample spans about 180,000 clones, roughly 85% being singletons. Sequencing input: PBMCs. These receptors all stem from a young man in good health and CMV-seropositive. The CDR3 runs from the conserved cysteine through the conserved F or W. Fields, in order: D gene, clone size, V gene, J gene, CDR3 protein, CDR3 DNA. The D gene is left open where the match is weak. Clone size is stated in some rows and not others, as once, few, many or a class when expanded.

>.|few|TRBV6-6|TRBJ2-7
CASSTGRGSEQYF
TGTGCCAGCAGTACGGGTCGGGGTAGCGAGCAGTACTTC
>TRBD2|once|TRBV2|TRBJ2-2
CASSEARASGSHTGELFF
TGTGCCAGCAGTGAAGCGCGGGCTAGCGGGAGCCACACCGGGGAGCTGTTTTTT
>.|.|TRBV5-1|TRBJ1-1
CASRRDLWNTEAFF
TGCGCCAGCCGCAGGGATCTATGGAACACTGAAGCTTTCTTT
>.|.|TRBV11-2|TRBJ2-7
CASSLGRGNPYEQYF
TGTGCCAGCAGCTTAGGAAGGGGAAACCCCTACGAGCAGTACTTC
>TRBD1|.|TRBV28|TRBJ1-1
CASSPSQGAHNEAFF
TGTGCCAGCAGTCCTAGCCAGGGGGCGCATAATGAAGCTTTCTTT
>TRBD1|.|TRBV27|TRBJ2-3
CASRRDRGTDTQYF
TGTGCCAGCAGACGGGACAGGGGCACAGATACGCAGTATTTT
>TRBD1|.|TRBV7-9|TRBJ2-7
CASSLAGDRTSYEQYF
TGTGCCAGCAGCTTAGCGGGGGACAGGACGTCCTACGAGCAGTACTTC
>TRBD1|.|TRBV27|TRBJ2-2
CASSPGQGPGELFF
TGTGCCAGCAGCCCGGGACAGGGGCCCGGGGAGCTGTTTTTT
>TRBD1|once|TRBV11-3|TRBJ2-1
CASSFGQGGEVF
TGTGCCAGCAGCTTTGGACAGGGAGGAGAGGTCTTC
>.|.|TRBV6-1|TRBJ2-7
CASSEVRGSEEQYF
TGTGCCAGCAGTGAAGTTCGGGGGTCGGAAGAGCAGTACTTC
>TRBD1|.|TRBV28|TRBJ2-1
CASGLQGQAVNEQFF
TGTGCCAGCGGACTCCAGGGACAGGCCGTTAATGAGCAGTTCTTC
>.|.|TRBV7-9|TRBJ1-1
CASSAGLTGLTEAFF
TGTGCCAGCAGCGCAGGACTTACAGGGCTCACTGAAGCTTTCTTT
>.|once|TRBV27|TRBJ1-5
CASSMQGFGQPQHF
TGTGCCAGCAGTATGCAGGGTTTCGGCCAGCCCCAGCATTTT
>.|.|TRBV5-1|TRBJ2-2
CASSRGADTGELFF
TGCGCCAGCAGCCGGGGGGCGGACACCGGGGAGCTGTTTTTT
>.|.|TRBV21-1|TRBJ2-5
CASSGLLIETQYF
TGTGCCAGCAGCGGTCTACTAATCGAGACCCAGTACTTC
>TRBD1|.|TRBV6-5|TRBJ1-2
CASSRDRAMGYGYTF
TGTGCCAGCAGTAGGGACAGGGCTATGGGCTATGGCTACACCTTC